This T cell receptor (beta chain) was sequenced during a study of cytomegalovirus exposure and HLA in healthy donors. Vbeta (60) and Jbeta (13) primers were used in the PCR. Sequencing used immunoSEQ multiplex PCR; TCRdb keeps in-frame clones, though not all of them. The table lists about 200,000 clones. Trimming took off 3 bases at V and 1 base at J, with 9 bases between the two ends. This CDR3 comprises 15 residues. Germline CDR1 is SGHTA and CDR2 is FQGNSA. Study outcomes and limitations: TRBV6-2, TRBV6-3 and some other V segments were unresolvable in 87-base-pair reads.

Nominally healthy donors were sampled, though unrecorded immune exposures were likely. A remark on this clone: What it binds is not known.

The gene calls are TRBV7-2 and TRBJ2-2; unclear D gene. The sequencing sample was made of PBMCs. This receptor was taken from a girl aged 2 to 10 in good health and CMV-seropositive. As DNA, the CDR3 is TGTGCCAGCAGCTTGACAACCCGGAACACCGGGGAGCTGTTTTTT. Its protein is CASSLTTRNTGELFF.